The 22 T cell receptor beta chains listed next were all sequenced from one sample in a study of shared clonotypes between healthy human individuals. This table comes from immunoSEQ multiplex PCR, and its TCRdb copy is limited to in-frame clones, with some not included. The sample lists 2 million to 3 million clones; more than 85% were seen once. The sample was naive CD4+ T cells from PBMCs. The subset here: CD45RA+ positively selected. The source is a man younger than 35 in good health. Some clones in this sample may be carry-over from other donors' samples.

The rearrangement joins TRBV20-1 to TRBJ2-1; possibly TRBD2 for D (6 bases). Germline values: CDR1 DFQATT, CDR2 SNEGSKA (reference sequence). V was clipped by 7 bases and J by 7 bases, with 11 bases between them. This CDR3 region has 11 residues. The CDR3 bases are TGCAGTGTGCGGGGTGTGAATGAGCAGTTCTTC. This encodes CSVRGVNEQFF.

This chain links TRBV6-1 with TRBJ1-2; 10 bases agree with TRBD1. The CDR3 runs to 14 residues. The V and J ends lost 6 bases and 4 bases, in that order; junction bases with no gene match: 5. The germline V gene encodes CDR1 MNHNS and CDR2 SASEGT. CDR3 protein: CASRTGGDGYGYTF. In nucleotides, the CDR3 is TGTGCCAGCAGGACAGGGGGCGATGGCTATGGCTACACCTTC.

This clone was recorded only once. The chain has TRBV7-9 and TRBJ1-2, with a possible D match to TRBD1 (5 bases). V lost 5 bases to trimming and J lost 1 base, with 14 bases between them. CDR1 is SEHNR, CDR2 FQNEAQ, per germline (reference sequence). This CDR3 contains 15 residues. The CDR3 coding sequence is TGTGCCAGCAGCCCAAGAGACAGAAATAACTATGGCTACACCTTC. It specifies CASSPRDRNNYGYTF. The full variable domain, in which reference TRBV7-9 and TRBJ1-2 provide the parts outside the CDR3, is DTGVSQNPRHKITKRGQNVTFRCDPISEHNRLYWYRQTLGQGPEFLTYFQNEAQLEKSRLLSDRFSAERPKGSFSTLEIQRTEQGDSAMYLCASSPRDRNNYGYTFGSGTRLTVV.

This chain joins TRBV5-1 and TRBJ2-7; tentative D call: TRBD2 (5 bases). Trimming removed 4 bases at V and 7 bases at J, with 9 bases between. CDR1 and CDR2 (germline): SGHRS, YFSETQ. The CDR3 totals 11 residues. CDR3 bases: TGCGCCAGCAGCGTGGAGCGGGAGCAGTACTTC. Protein: CASSVEREQYF.

This clone occurred once. This chain uses TRBV20-1 with TRBJ2-1; weak D call: TRBD1 (6 bases). V shed 6 bases and J shed 12 bases, with 12 bases lying between them. There are 10 residues in the CDR3. The germline V gene encodes CDR1 DFQATT and CDR2 SNEGSKA (reference sequence). The CDR3 sequence is CSARTEVQFF. Here the CDR3 DNA reads TGCAGTGCCCGGACAGAAGTGCAGTTCTTC.

The sample holds one count of this clone. J is TRBJ1-4 and V is TRBV30, with 7 bases aligning to TRBD1. Trimming removed 4 bases from V and 5 bases from J; junction bases left unmatched: 7. This CDR3 spans 14 amino acids. CDR1 is GTSNPN, CDR2 SVGIG, per germline (reference sequence). The CDR3 DNA reads TGTGCCTGGACTGGGGGACAGCTAAATGAAAAACTGTTTTTT. As protein: CAWTGGQLNEKLFF.

This clone was counted a few times. The chain has TRBV2 and TRBJ1-1, with D maybe TRBD1 (6 bases). The V end lost 0 bases, the J end lost 4 bases, and 12 bases lay between the germline ends. Germline V gene lookup returns CDR1 SNHLY and CDR2 FYNNEI. The CDR3 runs to 15 residues. CDR3 amino acids: CASSEALAGATEAFF. Here the CDR3 DNA reads TGTGCCAGCAGTGAAGCGCTGGCGGGGGCCACTGAAGCTTTCTTT.

The rearrangement links TRBV5-4 to TRBJ2-1, with D perhaps TRBD2 (6 bases). The CDR3 runs to 15 residues. V was trimmed by 0 bases and J by 4 bases, leaving 11 bases between them. In germline, CDR1 is SGHNT, CDR2 YYREEE (reference sequence). The DNA for the CDR3 is TGTGCCAGCAGCTTGGTGTTAGCGGATTACAATGAGCAGTTCTTC. The encoded protein is CASSLVLADYNEQFF.

This chain connects TRBV4-1 to TRBJ2-7, with unresolved D. Trimming left V 3 bases short and J 2 bases short, with 8 bases between. Germline V gene lookup returns CDR1 MGHRA and CDR2 YSYEKL. CDR3 length equals 13 residues. The CDR3 protein is CASSQGNPYEQYF. In DNA form, the CDR3 reads TGCGCCAGCAGCCAGGGTAATCCCTACGAGCAGTACTTC.

The chain links TRBV5-5 to TRBJ2-7; the D gene could be TRBD1 or TRBD2 (6 bases each). The ends were cut back, 4 bases at V and 0 bases at J, with 14 bases in the middle. The CDR3 runs 15 residues. The V gene's germline CDR1 is SGHKS and CDR2 YYEKEE (reference sequence). The CDR3 spells CASSGGGSASYEQYF. DNA of the CDR3: TGTGCCAGCAGCGGAGGGGGGTCCGCCTCCTACGAGCAGTACTTC. Using reference TRBV5-5 and TRBJ2-7 for the parts outside the CDR3, the full variable domain is DAGVTQSPTHLIKTRGQQVTLRCSPISGHKSVSWYQQVLGQGPQFIFQYYEKEERGRGNFPDRFSARQFPNYSSELNVNALLLGDSALYLCASSGGGSASYEQYFGPGTRLTVT.

Notes on this clone: Here the CDR3 omits its conserved ending phenylalanine or tryptophan, so a read error is the likely source. This chain links TRBV6-1 with TRBJ2-7, with 9 bases lining up with TRBD1. The V gene's germline CDR1 is MNHNS and CDR2 SASEGT. The CDR3 is made up of 15 amino acids. Unmatched junction bases numbered 9, after V lost 5 bases and J lost 4 bases. This chain's CDR3 is CASSTDRGIYYEQYL. For the CDR3, the DNA is TGTGCCAGCAGTACTGACAGGGGGATCTATTACGAGCAGTACCTC.

The rearrangement links TRBV18 to TRBJ2-1, with D tentatively TRBD1 (5 bases). The germline CDR1 and CDR2 sequences are KGHSH and LQKENI. Trimming took off 1 base at V and 4 bases at J, with 11 bases between the two ends. The CDR3 extends over 15 amino acids. CDR3 residues: CASSPRIQVYNEQFF. For the CDR3, the DNA is TGTGCCAGCTCACCACGTATACAGGTATACAATGAGCAGTTCTTC.

The V call is TRBV2, the J call TRBJ2-1; 7 positions match TRBD2. The CDR3 has 15 amino acids. V shed 10 bases and J 8 bases; nucleotides not matched to a gene: 17. CDR1 and CDR2 from the germline V gene are SNHLY and FYNNEI. The chain's CDR3 is CAITSGPGGIDEQFF. In DNA form, the CDR3 reads TGTGCCATCACCTCAGGGCCGGGGGGTATCGATGAGCAGTTCTTC.

The J gene is TRBJ1-1, the V gene TRBV2, with D unresolved. Germline V gene data show CDR1 as SNHLY and CDR2 as FYNNEI. The CDR3 extends over 14 amino acids. V lost 7 bases to trimming and J lost 1 base, with 13 bases between them. CDR3: CASKEGPGNTEAFF. CDR3 in DNA: TGTGCCAGCAAGGAGGGCCCGGGGAACACTGAAGCTTTCTTT.

The gene calls are TRBV27 and TRBJ1-1; a weak D match, TRBD1 (5 bases). The V end was cut by 8 bases, the J end by 1 base, with 14 bases between. Germline-derived CDR1 and CDR2 are MNHEY and SMNVEV (reference sequence). This CDR3 is built from 14 residues. DNA of the CDR3: TGTGCCAGCGCCGACAGAGGATCGAACACTGAAGCTTTCTTT. It encodes CASADRGSNTEAFF.

A single count supports this clone. This sequence joins TRBV18 and TRBJ1-5; unclear D gene. The length of the CDR3 is 16 residues. Germline values: CDR1 KGHSH, CDR2 LQKENI. Trimming left V 3 bases short and J 5 bases short, with 17 bases between. The CDR3 is CASSPRLTETHQPQHF. Written as DNA, the CDR3 is TGTGCCAGCTCACCGCGATTGACGGAGACCCATCAGCCCCAGCATTTT.

To note about this clone: Compared with germline, one end of the junction differs, possibly owing to a read error. The chain links TRBV30 to TRBJ1-4; 8 nucleotides align to TRBD1. The CDR3 has 12 amino acids. In germline, CDR1 is GTSNPN, CDR2 SVGIG (reference sequence). The CDR3 protein is CAWNKPPGQANF. The CDR3 DNA sequence: TGTGCCTGGAACAAACCCCCGGGACAGGCAAATTTT.

This clone came up once. The chain uses TRBV5-1 and TRBJ1-2; D remains unclear. Germline V gene lookup returns CDR1 SGHRS and CDR2 YFSETQ. The germline V and J ends were trimmed by 4 bases and 11 bases, with 15 bases remaining between them. The CDR3 length is 12 residues. In DNA form, the CDR3 reads TGCGCCAGCAGCGAACCGGGAAACCCTTACACCTTC. Translating gives CASSEPGNPYTF.

This clone was detected once. The chain combines TRBV7-9 with TRBJ1-4, with TRBD1 matching over 9 bases. The CDR3 is 15 residues long. Trimming took 5 bases from V and 6 from J; bases not matched to a gene: 7. Germline lookup yields CDR1 SEHNR and CDR2 FQNEAQ (reference sequence). The CDR3 DNA is TGTGCCAGCAGCCGGACAGGGGACGGGGATGAAAAACTGTTTTTT. It codes for CASSRTGDGDEKLFF.

The chain uses TRBV21-1 and TRBJ2-3; the table's TRBD2 call for D was not verified on the DNA. TRBV21-1 is recorded as a pseudogene. This CDR3 contains 16 residues. CDR3: CASRLIAGGFTDTQYF. Here the CDR3 DNA reads TGTGCCAGCAGGTTGATAGCGGGAGGATTCACAGATACGCAGTATTTT.

This clone was counted only a few times. The rearrangement links TRBV18 to TRBJ1-1, with D uncertain. CDR3 size: 14 residues. V was trimmed by 3 bases and J by 1 base, leaving 9 bases between them. The germline gives CDR1 KGHSH, CDR2 LQKENI. This CDR3 reads CASSPRVGNTEAFF. The DNA for the CDR3 is TGTGCCAGCTCACCGCGGGTTGGGAACACTGAAGCTTTCTTT.

The chain recombines TRBV5-1 with TRBJ1-1; 11 bases align to TRBD1. This CDR3 comprises 16 residues. V trimming: 0 bases; J trimming: 3 bases; junction bases outside the gene matches: 4. Germline values: CDR1 SGHRS, CDR2 YFSETQ. As DNA, the CDR3 is TGCGCCAGCAGCTTGGGAGGACAGGGGGCATACACTGAAGCTTTCTTT. Translation: CASSLGGQGAYTEAFF.